The 30 T cell receptor beta chains in this list originate from one sample, sequenced in a study of blood T cell repertoires in COVID-19. The repertoire was sequenced with immunoSEQ multiplex PCR; TCRdb's copy has only in-frame clones and lacks some. The table shows 250,000 or so clones, with about 84% occurring only once. What was sequenced was PBMCs or T cells enriched from blood (not recorded which). The source of these receptors is a woman between 45 and 65 years old who had recovered from COVID-19.

This clone was seen a handful of times. Within the sample, other DNA sequences also encode this same CDR3. V and J are TRBV19 and TRBJ1-2, with D tentatively TRBD1 (5 bases). V gave up 8 bases and J gave up 4 bases, with 14 bases separating them. Germline values: CDR1 LNHDA, CDR2 SQIVND (reference sequence). CDR3 length: 13 residues. The CDR3 here is CASRRAGTYGYTF. The CDR3 region has the DNA TGTGCCAGTCGGAGGGCAGGGACCTATGGCTACACCTTC.

The V call is TRBV5-1, the J call TRBJ1-2; TRBD1 matches at 8 bases. The CDR3 is 13 residues long. CDR1 and CDR2 from the germline V gene are SGHRS and YFSETQ. The ends lost 3 bases at V and 9 bases at J; junction bases unmatched: 7. The CDR3 nucleotides are TGCGCCAGCAGCTCAGGACAGGGTACGAGCTACACCTTC. It codes for CASSSGQGTSYTF.

The chain employs TRBV18 and TRBJ1-1, with TRBD1 matching 8 bases. The trim removed 5 bases at V and 2 bases at J, leaving 7 bases unmatched. The CDR3 extends over 15 amino acids. CDR1 is KGHSH, CDR2 LQKENI, per germline. In DNA form, the CDR3 reads TGTGCCAGCTCAGGTGGACAGGGATATAACACTGAAGCTTTCTTT. It encodes CASSGGQGYNTEAFF.

CDR3 protein: CASKNFSSGNTIYF. CDR3 in DNA: TGTGCCAGTAAGAACTTCTCCTCTGGAAACACCATATATTTT. The chain carries TRBV19 and TRBJ1-3; no reliable D call. The CDR3 covers 14 residues. From germline, CDR1 is LNHDA and CDR2 SQIVND (reference sequence). V was clipped by 7 bases and J by 0 bases, with 10 bases between them.

The V call is TRBV11-2, the J call TRBJ2-7, with 8 bases identical to TRBD2. V lost 3 bases and J lost 2; bases outside the gene matches: 3. The CDR3 spans 14 residues. Per germline, CDR1 SGHAT and CDR2 FQNNGV. CDR3 nucleotides: TGTGCCAGCAGCTTTCCAGCGGGAGCCTACGAGCAGTACTTC. It encodes CASSFPAGAYEQYF.

The chain links TRBV11-3 to TRBJ1-1; 8 bases agree with TRBD1. This CDR3 contains 15 residues. Losses at the gene ends were 1 base for V and 5 bases for J; bases not matched to a gene: 6. In germline, CDR1 is SGHNT, CDR2 YENEEA. This CDR3 reads CASSLGQGRDTEAFF. The CDR3 coding sequence is TGTGCCAGCAGCTTAGGACAGGGGAGGGATACTGAAGCTTTCTTT. Combining the CDR3 with reference TRBV11-3 and TRBJ1-1 gives the whole variable domain EAGVVQSPRYKIIEKKQPVAFWCNPISGHNTLYWYLQNLGQGPELLIRYENEEAVDDSQLPKDRFSAERLKGVDSTLKIQPAELGDSAVYLCASSLGQGRDTEAFFGQGTRLTVV.

The chain employs TRBV15 and TRBJ2-2; D is possibly TRBD2 (5 bases). Trimming took off 5 bases at V and 3 bases at J, with 34 bases between the two ends. Germline V lookup: CDR1 LNHNV, CDR2 YYDKDF (reference sequence). This CDR3 comprises 22 residues. CDR3: CATSGPPGRGLGSGRDTGELFF. CDR3 nucleotides: TGTGCCACCAGCGGCCCGCCGGGTCGGGGATTGGGGTCGGGTAGGGACACCGGGGAGCTGTTTTTT. Combining the CDR3 with reference TRBV15 and TRBJ2-2 gives the whole variable domain DAMVIQNPRYQVTQFGKPVTLSCSQTLNHNVMYWYQQKSSQAPKLLFHYYDKDFNNEADTPDNFQSRRPNTSFCFLDIRSPGLGDTAMYLCATSGPPGRGLGSGRDTGELFFGEGSRLTVL.

This sequence joins TRBV6-2 or TRBV6-3 and TRBJ2-1; 11 nucleotides match TRBD1. V lost 2 bases, J lost 7 bases, and 10 bases stayed unmatched. The germline CDR1 and CDR2 sequences are MNHEY and SVGEGT. The CDR3 sequence is 17 residues long. The DNA of the CDR3 is TGTGCCAGCAGTTACCTCGGGACAGGGGGTATCTGGAATGAGCAGTTCTTC. Translating it yields CASSYLGTGGIWNEQFF.

The V gene is TRBV29-1, the J gene TRBJ2-2; TRBD1 matches at 9 bases. Germline values: CDR1 SQVTM, CDR2 ANQGSEA. V dropped 6 bases and J dropped 5; count of bases not matched to a gene: 7. The CDR3 sequence is 14 residues long. CDR3 sequence (DNA): TGCAGCGTAGACAAGACAGGGGGGACCGGGGAGCTGTTTTTT. Amino acids: CSVDKTGGTGELFF.

The chain couples TRBV30 to TRBJ2-7, with D possibly TRBD2 on 6 matching bases. In germline, CDR1 is GTSNPN, CDR2 SVGIG (reference sequence). With 4 bases removed from V and 4 bases from J, the gap between germline ends came to 17 bases. The CDR3 is 14 amino acids. The CDR3 loop is CAWMRPGTLYEQYF. In nucleotides, the CDR3 is TGTGCCTGGATGCGTCCAGGGACTTTGTACGAGCAGTACTTC.

The chain carries TRBV18 and TRBJ2-1, with D perhaps matching TRBD1 (6 bases). Germline CDR1 KGHSH, CDR2 LQKENI. V dropped 2 bases and J dropped 8 bases, with 13 bases sitting between them. CDR3 length: 14 residues. CDR3 coding DNA: TGTGCCAGCTCACCAAGACAGGTAGAGGATGAGCAGTTCTTC. Encoded protein: CASSPRQVEDEQFF.

This chain connects TRBV7-2 to TRBJ2-5; D unclear. The V end lost 4 bases, the J end lost 5 bases, and 11 bases lay between the germline ends. The germline CDR1 and CDR2 sequences are SGHTA and FQGNSA. This CDR3 contains 13 residues. CDR3 region: CASSSPKRETQYF. The DNA for the CDR3 is TGTGCCAGCAGCTCACCGAAGAGGGAGACCCAGTACTTC.

The V call is TRBV6-5, the J call TRBJ1-1, with D unclear. Trimming left V 6 bases short and J 0 bases short, with 8 bases between. This CDR3 spans 13 amino acids. Germline V lookup: CDR1 MNHEY, CDR2 SVGAGI. The CDR3 DNA follows: TGTGCCAGCAGGGAGGGATTGAACACTGAAGCTTTCTTT. It translates to CASREGLNTEAFF.

The chain employs TRBV11-2 and TRBJ2-1, with D hard to call. V lost 1 base, J lost 1 base, and 14 bases lay in between. Germline V gene data show CDR1 as SGHAT and CDR2 as FQNNGV. The CDR3 has 17 residues. CDR3 loop: CASSLGARSRSYNEQFF. DNA for the CDR3: TGTGCCAGCAGCTTAGGGGCGCGCAGCCGTTCCTACAATGAGCAGTTCTTC.

The gene calls are TRBV6-5 and TRBJ2-3, with TRBD1 as a possible D gene (6 bases). This CDR3 is 16 amino acids long. Trimming took off 4 bases at V and 2 bases at J, with 16 bases between the two ends. Germline assignment: CDR1 MNHEY and CDR2 SVGAGI. The CDR3 region has the DNA TGTGCCAGCAGTTGGGACAATACCCCCTCCACAGATACGCAGTATTTT. It encodes CASSWDNTPSTDTQYF.

V is TRBV7-3 and J is TRBJ2-3; D may be TRBD2 (5 bases). CDR1 and CDR2 from the germline V gene are SGHTA and FQGTGA. CDR3 length: 16 residues. Trimming removed 8 bases at V and 6 bases at J, with 24 bases between. The CDR3: CASAERLSGSFDTQYF. As DNA, the CDR3 is TGTGCCAGCGCTGAGAGACTAAGCGGAAGCTTCGATACGCAGTATTTT.

The chain employs TRBV27 and TRBJ2-7; D ambiguous. The CDR3 has 11 amino acids. The V end lost 8 bases, the J end lost 2 bases, and 7 bases lay between the germline ends. Germline assignment: CDR1 MNHEY and CDR2 SMNVEV (reference sequence). CDR3 sequence reads: CASGVTYEQYF. In DNA, the CDR3 is TGTGCCAGCGGAGTAACCTACGAGCAGTACTTC.

The rearrangement joins TRBV28 to TRBJ1-5, with D possibly TRBD1 on 5 matching bases. Trimming shortened V by 6 bases and J by 2 bases, and 14 bases separated the two germline ends. The CDR3 consists of 15 residues. CDR1 is MDHEN, CDR2 SYDVKM, per germline. For the CDR3, the DNA is TGTGCCAGCAGCTCCGGGGGGAGAGGCAATCAGCCCCAGCATTTT. Amino acids: CASSSGGRGNQPQHF.

J is TRBJ2-2 and V is TRBV27; D may be TRBD1 (5 bases). Trimming left V 5 bases short and J 8 bases short, with 18 bases between. Germline values: CDR1 MNHEY, CDR2 SMNVEV (reference sequence). The CDR3 runs to 15 residues. Here the CDR3 reads CASSHLYRGLGELFF. The CDR3 nucleotides are TGTGCCAGCAGTCACCTATATAGGGGATTAGGGGAGCTGTTTTTT.

This chain connects TRBV18 to TRBJ2-5, with a possible D match to TRBD2 (5 bases). V was cut by 3 bases and J by 4 bases, with 18 bases left in between. CDR1 and CDR2 (germline): KGHSH, LQKENI. The CDR3 is made up of 16 amino acids. CDR3 amino acids: CASSPGLNQVRETQYF. Here the CDR3 DNA reads TGTGCCAGCTCACCTGGACTGAATCAAGTACGAGAGACCCAGTACTTC.

A single count supports this clone. This chain links TRBV3-1 (or the pseudogene TRBV3-2) with TRBJ2-7; D might be TRBD1 (5 bases). Trimming stripped 3 bases from V and 1 base from J, with 16 bases between. Germline V CDR1 and CDR2: LGHDT, YNNKEL (reference sequence). The CDR3 spans 16 residues. The CDR3 protein is CASSHPPRDISYEQYF. CDR3 sequence (DNA): TGTGCCAGCAGCCACCCTCCCAGGGATATTTCCTACGAGCAGTACTTC.

The V and J genes are TRBV30 and TRBJ2-7; a weak D match, TRBD2 (5 bases). V was cut by 2 bases and J by 3 bases, with 8 bases left in between. The CDR3 has 12 amino acids. CDR1 is GTSNPN, CDR2 SVGIG, per germline (reference sequence). In nucleotides, the CDR3 is TGTGCCTGGAGTAGCGGTTTCTACGAGCAGTACTTC. This translates into CAWSSGFYEQYF.

This sequence joins TRBV28 and TRBJ1-2; D unclear. The germline V gene encodes CDR1 MDHEN and CDR2 SYDVKM. This CDR3 is 12 amino acids long. Trimming cost V 8 bases and J 1 base, with 8 bases left between them. The CDR3 is CASRENNYGYTF. CDR3 sequence (DNA): TGTGCCAGCCGGGAAAATAACTATGGCTACACCTTC.

V is TRBV28 and J is TRBJ1-2; 9 bases fit TRBD1. Germline values: CDR1 MDHEN, CDR2 SYDVKM. The V segment lost 6 bases and the J segment 6 bases; nucleotides outside the gene matches: 11. This CDR3 has 15 amino acids. As DNA, the CDR3 is TGTGCCAGCAGGGCCCGGGACAGGGTAGGAGATGGCTACACCTTC. It is translated as CASRARDRVGDGYTF.

This chain connects TRBV6-5 to TRBJ1-2; 11 bases are shared with TRBD1. The CDR3 sequence is 14 residues long. Germline V gene sequence: CDR1 MNHEY, CDR2 SVGAGI. V lost 7 bases, J lost 1 base, and 2 bases stayed unmatched. CDR3 region: CASKGTGGNYGYTF. DNA of the CDR3: TGTGCCAGCAAGGGGACAGGGGGTAACTATGGCTACACCTTC.

The chain links TRBV7-2 to TRBJ1-1; D is ambiguous. Trimming shortened V by 6 bases and J by 0 bases, and 11 bases separated the two germline ends. CDR1 SGHTA and CDR2 FQGNSA come from the germline V gene. The CDR3 runs 14 residues. CDR3 in DNA: TGTGCCAGCAGATCCGGACTGCTGAACACTGAAGCTTTCTTT. Encoded protein: CASRSGLLNTEAFF.

This chain connects TRBV6-5 to TRBJ2-7, with 8 nucleotides matching TRBD2. The CDR3 runs 15 residues. Looked up from germline, CDR1 is MNHEY and CDR2 is SVGAGI. With V trimmed by 6 bases and J by 3 bases, 10 bases remained unmatched. CDR3 in DNA: TGTGCCAGCAGCCAAGATGCGGGAGGAAACTACGAGCAGTACTTC. Translating gives CASSQDAGGNYEQYF.

The chain couples TRBV27 to TRBJ2-1; tentatively, D is TRBD2 (5 bases). The germline gives CDR1 MNHEY, CDR2 SMNVEV (reference sequence). The CDR3 spans 15 residues. Trimming took 4 bases from V and 5 from J, leaving 15 bases between them. DNA of the CDR3: TGTGCCAGCAGTTCTATTCTCGACTACGACAATGAGCAGTTCTTC. Translating gives CASSSILDYDNEQFF.

The rearrangement uses TRBV5-1 and TRBJ2-7; 7 bases line up with TRBD1. The CDR3 is 14 residues long. V shed 4 bases and J 5 bases; nucleotides not matched to a gene: 9. CDR1 is SGHRS, CDR2 YFSETQ, per germline. CDR3 in amino acids: CASSISTGSDEQYF. CDR3 sequence (DNA): TGCGCCAGCAGCATATCGACAGGGTCCGACGAGCAGTACTTC.

This rearrangement joins TRBV14 to TRBJ1-3; 7 positions agree with TRBD1. CDR1 is SGHDN, CDR2 FVKESK, per germline. The trim removed 4 bases at V and 3 bases at J, leaving 9 bases unmatched. The CDR3 is 16 amino acids. The CDR3 DNA follows: TGTGCCAGCAGCCGTCGACAGGGTTTTCGTGGAAACACCATATATTTT. Protein sequence: CASSRRQGFRGNTIYF.